These T cell receptor beta chains were read from a single sample in a study of T cell clonotyping in hematopoietic cell transplantation. Repertoires were generated with immunoSEQ multiplex PCR, while TCRdb's copy carries only in-frame clones and drops some. Of fewer than 15,000 clones in the sample, roughly 88% were seen once. The sample was peripheral blood mononuclear cells, taken before stem cell transplant. These receptors all come from a man aged 55 to 69 with acute myeloid leukemia. Some clones in this sample may be carry-over from other donors' samples. Both conserved end residues are part of each CDR3. Each record gives: CDR3 length, J gene, D gene, clone size, V gene, CDR3 protein, CDR3 DNA. D genes are given only for firm matches. Expanded clones get a size class; other rows say once, few or many, or leave the size out.

>14|TRBJ2-1|TRBD2|.|TRBV7-7
CASSSSGANNEQFF
TGTGCCAGCAGCTCTAGCGGGGCAAACAATGAGCAGTTCTTC
>13|TRBJ1-1|.|.|TRBV10-3
CAISESWGTEAFF
TGTGCCATCAGTGAGTCTTGGGGAACTGAAGCTTTCTTT
>14|TRBJ1-5|.|.|TRBV19
CATTSGSLNQPQHF
TGTGCCACTACCTCAGGCAGTCTCAATCAGCCCCAGCATTTT
>14|TRBJ2-4|TRBD2|.|TRBV6-5
CASSSRAGGNIQYF
TGTGCCAGCAGTTCCCGGGCCGGGGGGAACATTCAGTACTTC
>16|TRBJ2-2|.|.|TRBV7-8
CASSLGGTTNTGELFF
TGTGCCAGCAGCTTAGGTGGGACAACGAACACCGGGGAGCTGTTTTTT
>17|TRBJ2-3|.|.|TRBV11-2
CASSPRLAGLSAGTQYF
TGTGCCAGCAGCCCCCGGTTGGCAGGTTTGTCAGCGGGTACGCAGTATTTT
>15|TRBJ2-7|.|.|TRBV4-1
CASSQGGISAYEQYF
TGCGCCAGCAGCCAAGGGGGTATCAGCGCCTACGAGCAGTACTTC
>22|TRBJ1-5|.|.|TRBV21-1
CASSKEWVRGEKIPGFNQPQHF
TGTGCCAGCAGCAAAGAATGGGTTCGGGGAGAGAAAATACCGGGCTTCAATCAGCCCCAGCATTTT
>15|TRBJ2-7|.|.|TRBV5-4
CASSFLGAESYEQYF
TGTGCCAGCAGCTTTCTGGGGGCAGAATCCTACGAGCAGTACTTC
>14|TRBJ1-1|.|.|TRBV6-5
CASSLPTANTEAFF
TGTGCCAGCAGTCTTCCGACAGCGAACACTGAAGCTTTCTTT
>16|TRBJ1-4|TRBD1|.|TRBV2
CASSDSQGEGPEKLFF
TGTGCCAGCAGTGATTCACAGGGGGAAGGTCCGGAAAAACTGTTTTTT
>16|TRBJ2-5|.|.|TRBV7-2
CASSSTSSAVAETQYF
TGTGCCAGCAGCTCGACCTCTAGTGCAGTTGCGGAGACCCAGTACTTC
>13|TRBJ2-2|TRBD1|.|TRBV2
CAGDRGLTGELFF
TGTGCCGGGGACAGGGGGCTCACCGGGGAGCTGTTTTTT
>14|TRBJ1-6|.|.|TRBV5-4
CASSSEDNTSPLHF
TGTGCCAGCAGCTCTGAGGACAATACCTCACCCCTCCACTTT
>15|TRBJ2-5|TRBD2|once|TRBV11-1
CASSSALAGSETQYF
TGTGCCAGCAGCTCCGCACTAGCGGGGTCCGAGACCCAGTACTTC
>15|TRBJ2-5|TRBD2|.|TRBV7-9
CASSSPWGGEETQYF
TGTGCCAGCAGCAGCCCGTGGGGGGGGGAAGAGACCCAGTACTTC
>17|TRBJ2-3|.|.|TRBV18
CASSPNLWTDSTDTQYF
TGTGCCAGCTCACCTAATCTGTGGACAGATAGCACAGATACGCAGTATTTT
>14|TRBJ2-2|.|.|TRBV7-7
CASSSRPYTGELFF
TGTGCTAGCAGCTCCAGGCCTTACACCGGGGAGCTGTTTTTT
>14|TRBJ2-7|TRBD1|.|TRBV30
CAWSVRDRFNEQYF
TGTGCCTGGAGTGTACGGGACAGGTTCAACGAGCAGTACTTC
>16|TRBJ2-5|TRBD1|few|TRBV5-1
CASSAQPTGTQETQYF
TGCGCCAGCAGCGCGCAACCGACAGGGACCCAAGAGACCCAGTACTTC
>11|TRBJ1-1|.|.|TRBV7-2
CASITNTGAFF
TGTGCCAGCATTACGAACACTGGAGCTTTCTTT
>15|TRBJ2-1|TRBD2|.|TRBV5-1
CASSLRGVTYNEQFF
TGCGCCAGCAGCTTGCGGGGGGTCACCTACAATGAGCAGTTCTTC
>11|TRBJ1-1|.|.|TRBV2
CASSGTTEAFF
TGTGCCAGCTCAGGGACCACTGAAGCTTTCTTT
>13|TRBJ1-2|TRBD1|.|TRBV7-2
CASSSGQGYGYTF
TGTGCCAGCAGCTCCGGACAGGGCTATGGCTACACCTTC
>11|TRBJ1-2|.|medium-sized|TRBV29-1
CSVSVDYGYTF
TGCAGCGTCTCCGTGGATTATGGCTACACCTTC
>15|TRBJ2-5|TRBD2|once|TRBV6-5
CASSRGGAHQETQYF
TGTGCCAGCAGTCGGGGGGGGGCCCACCAAGAGACCCAGTACTTC
>13|TRBJ2-3|.|.|TRBV27
CASSFSESDTQYF
TGTGCCAGCAGTTTCAGTGAATCGGATACGCAGTATTTT
>12|TRBJ1-2|.|.|TRBV6-1
CASRVGGSGYTF
TGTGCCAGCAGGGTTGGGGGCTCTGGCTACACCTTC
>16|TRBJ2-1|TRBD2|.|TRBV2
CASSPKVAGALNEQFF
TGTGCCAGCAGTCCCAAGGTAGCGGGGGCCCTGAATGAGCAGTTCTTC
>17|TRBJ2-5|TRBD2|.|TRBV19
CASSIIRAGGRRETQYF
TGTGCCAGTAGTATCATCCGAGCGGGGGGTCGTAGAGAGACCCAGTACTTC
>14|TRBJ2-7|.|large|TRBV27
CASSLSSRSYEQYF
TGTGCCAGCAGTTTATCGTCCAGATCCTACGAGCAGTACTTC
>13|TRBJ1-1|.|.|TRBV6-6
CASSEVSYTEAFF
TGTGCCAGCAGTGAGGTGTCGTACACTGAAGCTTTCTTT
>14|TRBJ1-1|.|few|TRBV28
CASSRGRGDYEAFF
TGTGCCAGCAGTCGAGGACGGGGGGATTATGAAGCTTTCTTT